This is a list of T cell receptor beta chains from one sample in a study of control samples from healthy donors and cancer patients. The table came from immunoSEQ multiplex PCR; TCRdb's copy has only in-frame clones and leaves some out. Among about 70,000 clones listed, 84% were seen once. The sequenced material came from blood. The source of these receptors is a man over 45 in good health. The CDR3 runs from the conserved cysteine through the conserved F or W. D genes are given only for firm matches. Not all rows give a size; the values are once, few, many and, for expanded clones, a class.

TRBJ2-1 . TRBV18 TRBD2 TGTGCCAGCTCACCCATGACTAGCGGGAGGTTCAATGAGCAGTTCTTC CASSPMTSGRFNEQFF
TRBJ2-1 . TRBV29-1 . TGCAGCCTCTCGGGACACCTCAGGGAGCAGTTCTTC CSLSGHLREQFF
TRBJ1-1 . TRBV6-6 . TGTGCCAGCAGTTACTCGAAGGGTTCGCCGAACACTGAAGCTTTCTTT CASSYSKGSPNTEAFF
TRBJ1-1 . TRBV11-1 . TGTGCCAGCAGCTTCAACGACCGTACAACGAACACTGAAGCTTTCTTT CASSFNDRTTNTEAFF
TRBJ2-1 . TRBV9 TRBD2 TGTGCCAGCAGCTACGGGACTAGCGTCCCTTGGGATGAGCAGTTCTTC CASSYGTSVPWDEQFF
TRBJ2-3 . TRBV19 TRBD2 TGTGCCAGTAGTACCCTCCTGAGGACTAGCGGGGCAGATACGCAGTATTTT CASSTLLRTSGADTQYF
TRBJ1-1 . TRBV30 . TGTGCCTGGAGTCCCGACAGGACCTTTCGAGGGAACACTGAAGCTTTCTTT CAWSPDRTFRGNTEAFF
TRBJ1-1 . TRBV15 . TGTGCCACCAGCTATGACATCACAACTAACACTGAAGCTTTCTTT CATSYDITTNTEAFF
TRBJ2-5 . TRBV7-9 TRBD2 TGTGCCAGCAGCTTAGCGCTGGCTAGCGGGGAGACCCAGTACTTC CASSLALASGETQYF
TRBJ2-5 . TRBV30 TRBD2 TGTGCCTGGCGGGAGGGGCTGGAGACCCAGTACTTC CAWREGLETQYF
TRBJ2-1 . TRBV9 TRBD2 TGTGCCAGCAGCGTAGGAACTAGCGGGAGGGCCGGTAATGAGCAGTTCTTC CASSVGTSGRAGNEQFF
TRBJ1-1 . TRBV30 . TGTGCCTGGACGAAGAGGGTCACTGAAGCTTTCTTT CAWTKRVTEAFF
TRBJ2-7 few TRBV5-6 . TGTGCCAGCAGCTTGATCGGGACTCTTACAATTTTCTCCTACGAGCAGTACTTC CASSLIGTLTIFSYEQYF
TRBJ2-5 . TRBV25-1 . TGTGCCAGCAGTGATTCCAGCCCGCCCGGTCGGGAGACCCAGTACTTC CASSDSSPPGRETQYF
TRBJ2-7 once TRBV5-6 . TGTGCCAGCAGCTTAGTCACCGCCAACGAGCAGTACTTC CASSLVTANEQYF
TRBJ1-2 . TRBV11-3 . TGTGCCAGCAGCTTAGATGGAGGGGGGAAGTTCGACGGCTACACCTTC CASSLDGGGKFDGYTF
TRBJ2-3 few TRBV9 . TGTGCCAGCAGCGTAGGCACACCTCCGGATACGCAGTATTTT CASSVGTPPDTQYF
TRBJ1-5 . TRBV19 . TGTGCCAGTAGTCGCCAGGGTTCCAATCAGCCCCAGCATTTT CASSRQGSNQPQHF
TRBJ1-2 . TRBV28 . TGTGCCAGCAGTTCAGTAGGTGGCTACACCTTC CASSSVGGYTF
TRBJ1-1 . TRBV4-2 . TGTGCCAGCAGCCAAGATGACTGGACGGTGAACACTGAAGCTTTCTTT CASSQDDWTVNTEAFF
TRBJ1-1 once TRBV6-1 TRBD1 TGTGCCAGCAGTGAAAACGCGGGACAGGGGAACACTGAAGCTTTCTTT CASSENAGQGNTEAFF
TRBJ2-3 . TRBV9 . TGTGCCAGCAGCGTAGGGGTACAGGGACCCACAGATACGCAGTATTTT CASSVGVQGPTDTQYF
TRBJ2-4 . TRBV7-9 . TGTGCCAGCAGCTTCCGGGACTCATCTTACTTC CASSFRDSSYF
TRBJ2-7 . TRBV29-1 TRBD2 TGCAGCGTTCCTAGCGGGAGGGGCTACGAGCAGTACTTC CSVPSGRGYEQYF
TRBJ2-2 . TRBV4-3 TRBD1 TGCGCCAGCAGCCCCCAGGACAGGTCATCCGGGGAGCTGTTTTTT CASSPQDRSSGELFF
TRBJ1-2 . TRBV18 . TGTGCCAGCTCACCGACAAACAACTATGGCTACACCTTC CASSPTNNYGYTF
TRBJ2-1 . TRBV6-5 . TGTGCCAGCAGTAGCCGGGGCGGGACCTACAATGAGCAGTTCTTC CASSSRGGTYNEQFF
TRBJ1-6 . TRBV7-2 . TGTGCCAGCAGCCCCCTTGCCAGGGGAAATTCACCCCTCCACTTT CASSPLARGNSPLHF
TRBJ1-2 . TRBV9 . TGTGCCAGCAGCGGTGGACCGTATGGCTACACCTTC CASSGGPYGYTF
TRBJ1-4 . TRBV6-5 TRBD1 TGTGCCAGCGGAACAGGGGGCTTCGGTGAAAAACTGTTTTTT CASGTGGFGEKLFF
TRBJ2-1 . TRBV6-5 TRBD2 TGTGCCAGCAGTTATACTAGCGGGGACCCCTACAATGAGCAGTTCTTC CASSYTSGDPYNEQFF
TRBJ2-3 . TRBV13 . TGTGCCAGCAGCTTAGAGGGGATCCCAGATACGCAGTATTTT CASSLEGIPDTQYF
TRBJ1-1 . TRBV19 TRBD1 TGTGCCAGTAGTATATACAGGGGGCGGGACACTGAAGCTTTCTTT CASSIYRGRDTEAFF
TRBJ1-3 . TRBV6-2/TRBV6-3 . TGTGCCAGCAGTTCGTGGGACTTTGGAAACACCATATATTTT CASSSWDFGNTIYF
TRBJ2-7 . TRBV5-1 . TGCGCCAGCAGCGCCTTAGGACACACCTACGAGCAGTACTTC CASSALGHTYEQYF
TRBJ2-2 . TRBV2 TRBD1 TGTGCCAGCAGTGAAAAGGGACAGACCGGGGAGCTGTTTTTT CASSEKGQTGELFF
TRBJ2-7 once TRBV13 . TGTGCCAGCAGCTTCCCGGCCGCGGTTGGCGAGCAGTACTTC CASSFPAAVGEQYF
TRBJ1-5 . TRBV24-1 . TGTGCCACCAGTGATCCGAATCAGCCCCAGCATTTT CATSDPNQPQHF
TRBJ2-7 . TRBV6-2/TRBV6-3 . TGTGCCAGCAGTTATACCGCCCACGAGCAGTACTTC CASSYTAHEQYF
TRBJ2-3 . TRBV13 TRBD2 TGTGCCAGCAGCTTAGGGACTAGCGGACCTAGCACAGATACGCAGTATTTT CASSLGTSGPSTDTQYF
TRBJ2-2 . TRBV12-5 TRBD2 TGTGCTAGTGGTACCCGACTAGCCCGGGCCGGGGAGCTGTTTTTT CASGTRLARAGELFF
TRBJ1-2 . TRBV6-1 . TGTGCCAGCCGCGGACCTGAGTATGGCTACACCTTC CASRGPEYGYTF
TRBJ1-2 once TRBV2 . TGTGCCAGCACAGCGGGGCTTCTTTCCTATGGCTACACCTTC CASTAGLLSYGYTF
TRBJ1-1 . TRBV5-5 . TGTGCCAGCAGCTTGGATGTAGGTAACACTGAAGCTTTCTTT CASSLDVGNTEAFF
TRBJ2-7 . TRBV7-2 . TGTGCCAGCAGCCCCAAGGAGTTC CASSPKEF
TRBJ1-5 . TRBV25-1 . TGTGCCAGCAGTGAATATGGGGGTCATCAGCCCCAGCATTTT CASSEYGGHQPQHF
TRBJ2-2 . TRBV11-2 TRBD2 TGTGCCAGCAGCCCCGGACTAGCGGGAGGGCCGAGGAGGGAGCTGTTTTTT CASSPGLAGGPRRELFF
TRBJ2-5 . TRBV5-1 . TGCGCCAGCAGCTGGCCAGGGGAAGAGACCCAGTACTTC CASSWPGEETQYF
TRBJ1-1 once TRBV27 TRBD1 TGTGCCAGCAGTTTATGGGGTAGGTGGACAGGGGGCGCGAGGACTGAAGCTTTCTTT CASSLWGRWTGGARTEAFF